This TCR beta chain derives from a study of cytomegalovirus exposure and HLA in healthy donors. Study results and limitations: A later analysis reported that several of the most significant clusters appeared to be linked to common viral pathogens, among them Epstein-Barr virus.

Amplification used 60 Vbeta primers and 13 Jbeta primers. Data came from immunoSEQ multiplex PCR; TCRdb stores just in-frame clones and leaves some out. The sample consists of 100,000 or so clones, over 80% of them appearing once. As regards this clone: Antigen: not known.

The CDR3 spans 16 residues. The germline V gene has CDR1 SGHNT and CDR2 YYREEE (reference sequence). V lost 0 bases, J lost 4 bases, and 6 bases stayed unmatched. The V call is TRBV5-4, the J call TRBJ2-3, with 9 positions matching TRBD1. The TCR sequence derives from a man aged 25-40 years in good health and CMV-seropositive. The sequenced material came from PBMCs. The CDR3 DNA follows: TGTGCCAGCAGCTTGGATGGGACAGGGCTATCAGATACGCAGTATTTT. Amino acids: CASSLDGTGLSDTQYF.